This T cell receptor (beta chain) came from a study of graft-versus-host responses after intestinal transplantation. Overall study context: Recipients had multivisceral, liver-intestinal, or isolated intestinal transplants. Every recipient had anti-thymocyte globulin induction and approximately 3 years of tacrolimus plus steroids. Whole-study findings and limits: GvH clones detected in recipient marrow included some appearing first in ileum or blood.

Comments on this clone: Antigen: not known.

Profiled with immunoSEQ multiplex PCR; TCRdb holds only in-frame clones, not every one. Of over 85,000 clones in the sample, 90% to 95% were seen once. This CDR3 is built from 13 residues. V lost 0 bases to trimming and J lost 2 bases, with 7 bases between them. Germline V lookup: CDR1 GTSNPN, CDR2 SVGIG (reference sequence). The sequencing used unstimulated CD8+ T cells sorted from spleen or lymph node cells, collected before intestinal transplant. The receptor was isolated from a human donor who received an intestinal transplant. The chain employs TRBV30 and TRBJ1-2; D may be TRBD1 (5 bases). Written as DNA, the CDR3 is TGTGCCTGGAGTGTTACAGGAAACTATGGCTACACCTTC. Residues: CAWSVTGNYGYTF. The whole variable domain, remainder taken from reference TRBV30 and TRBJ1-2, is SQTIHQWPATLVQPVGSPLSLECTVEGTSNPNLYWYRQAAGRGLQLLFYSVGIGQISSEVPQNLSASRPQDRQFILSSKKLLLSDSGFYLCAWSVTGNYGYTFGSGTRLTVV.